The clone carrying this T cell receptor beta chain was observed many times. The CDR3 covers 18 residues. Germline CDR1 MGHRA, CDR2 YSYEKL. With 0 bases clipped from V and 4 bases from J, the junction kept 9 bases outside the gene matches. Described time point: patch test 2, 6 weeks after DPC sensitization. Treatment: therapeutic diphenylcyclopropenone sensitization with weekly scalp DPC. From the RACE reads, TCRdb called clonotypes with MiXCR, one entry per CDR3 protein. The sample records 35,000 to 45,000 distinct CDR3 sequences, approximately 9% being singletons. This sample is drawn from a study of human T cells and chemical hapten exposure.

Sequencing was performed on whole blood, taken in connection with sensitization to the hapten diphenylcyclopropenone (DPC). The chain recombines TRBV4-1 with TRBJ1-5; 10 bases match TRBD1. The sequence was collected from a woman in her thirties or forties with alopecia areata. Some clones in this sample may be carry-over from other donors' samples. CDR3 amino acids: CASSQDRGTGARNQPQHF. The DNA for the CDR3 is TGCGCCAGCAGCCAAGATCGAGGGACAGGGGCTCGTAATCAGCCCCAGCATTTT.